These T cell receptor beta chains were read from a single sample in a study of T cell repertoires in cytomegalovirus infection. MiXCR was run by TCRdb on the reads, yielding one entry per CDR3 protein. The sample has fewer than 550,000 distinct CDR3 sequences; less than 30% are singletons. The specimen was PBMCs. The receptors originated from a human donor in good health (CMV status not recorded). Some clones in this sample may be carry-over from other donors' samples. CDR3s include the opening cysteine and the closing phenylalanine or tryptophan. A D gene is named only where the DNA matches it firmly. Part of the rows lack a size; the others show once, few, many or a class for expanded clones.

abundance: -; j_gene: TRBJ2-3; d_gene: -; v_gene: TRBV4-3; CDR3aa: CASSQLGENTQYF; CDR3nt: TGCGCCAGCAGCCAACTAGGGGAAAATACGCAGTATTTT
abundance: -; j_gene: TRBJ2-4; d_gene: -; v_gene: TRBV7-2; CDR3aa: CASSSGVSPIQYF; CDR3nt: TGTGCCAGCAGCTCGGGTGTCAGCCCAATTCAGTACTTC
abundance: -; j_gene: TRBJ1-5; d_gene: TRBD1; v_gene: TRBV6-2/TRBV6-3; CDR3aa: CASNGQGGKAQHF; CDR3nt: TGTGCCAGCAACGGACAGGGAGGAAAGGCCCAGCATTTT
abundance: few; j_gene: TRBJ2-1; d_gene: -; v_gene: TRBV7-8; CDR3aa: CASSSHFDREASASYNEQFF; CDR3nt: TGTGCCAGCAGCTCGCACTTCGACAGGGAAGCTAGCGCCTCCTACAATGAGCAGTTCTTC
abundance: many; j_gene: TRBJ1-2; d_gene: -; v_gene: TRBV6-2/TRBV6-3; CDR3aa: CASSQNYGYTF; CDR3nt: TGTGCCAGCAGTCAAAACTATGGCTACACCTTC
abundance: many; j_gene: TRBJ2-1; d_gene: -; v_gene: TRBV7-9; CDR3aa: CASRSGHGPYNEQFF; CDR3nt: TGTGCCAGCAGGTCGGGACATGGTCCCTACAATGAGCAGTTCTTC
abundance: -; j_gene: TRBJ2-3; d_gene: -; v_gene: TRBV7-9; CDR3aa: CASSLVTTGTDTQYF; CDR3nt: TGTGCCAGCAGCTTAGTGACCACTGGCACAGATACGCAGTATTTT
abundance: few; j_gene: TRBJ2-7; d_gene: TRBD2; v_gene: TRBV4-1; CDR3aa: CASAQGGLAGLEQYF; CDR3nt: TGCGCCAGCGCCCAAGGGGGACTAGCGGGACTCGAGCAGTACTTC
abundance: -; j_gene: TRBJ1-2; d_gene: TRBD1; v_gene: TRBV7-9; CDR3aa: CASSPGQGARLHGYTF; CDR3nt: TGTGCCAGCAGCCCCGGACAGGGGGCGAGACTCCATGGCTACACCTTC
abundance: few; j_gene: TRBJ1-6; d_gene: -; v_gene: TRBV7-2; CDR3aa: CASSSGLTYNSPLHF; CDR3nt: TGTGCCAGCAGCTCGGGACTGACTTATAATTCACCCCTCCACTTT
abundance: -; j_gene: TRBJ2-1; d_gene: -; v_gene: TRBV28; CDR3aa: CASSLYHPAYNEQFF; CDR3nt: TGTGCCAGCAGTTTATACCACCCGGCCTACAATGAGCAGTTCTTC
abundance: -; j_gene: TRBJ2-1; d_gene: -; v_gene: TRBV5-1; CDR3aa: CASSSSAPSYNEQFF; CDR3nt: TGCGCCAGCAGCAGTAGCGCGCCCTCCTACAATGAGCAGTTCTTC
abundance: -; j_gene: TRBJ2-5; d_gene: -; v_gene: TRBV6-2/TRBV6-3; CDR3aa: CATYLLDGVEETQYF; CDR3nt: TGTGCCACCTACCTTCTGGACGGCGTGGAAGAGACCCAGTACTTC
abundance: -; j_gene: TRBJ2-2; d_gene: TRBD1; v_gene: TRBV12-3/TRBV12-4; CDR3aa: CASSRQGARAGELFF; CDR3nt: TGTGCCAGCAGCAGACAGGGGGCGCGGGCCGGGGAGCTGTTTTTT
abundance: -; j_gene: TRBJ2-2; d_gene: TRBD1; v_gene: TRBV27; CDR3aa: CASSLRDRVAGELFF; CDR3nt: TGTGCCAGCAGCCTCCGGGACAGGGTGGCCGGGGAGCTGTTTTTT
abundance: few; j_gene: TRBJ2-7; d_gene: TRBD1; v_gene: TRBV6-1; CDR3aa: CATMTGWGYEQYF; CDR3nt: TGTGCCACGATGACAGGGTGGGGATACGAGCAGTACTTC
abundance: -; j_gene: TRBJ2-1; d_gene: -; v_gene: TRBV15; CDR3aa: CATSSPRGGTANEQFF; CDR3nt: TGTGCCACCAGCAGCCCGCGGGGCGGTACAGCAAATGAGCAGTTCTTC
abundance: few; j_gene: TRBJ1-5; d_gene: -; v_gene: TRBV7-9; CDR3aa: CASSLAGNPQHF; CDR3nt: TGTGCCAGCAGCTTAGCGGGAAATCCCCAGCATTTT
abundance: many; j_gene: TRBJ1-3; d_gene: TRBD1; v_gene: TRBV6-1; CDR3aa: CASSAGQFTSGNTIYF; CDR3nt: TGTGCCAGCAGTGCGGGACAGTTTACCTCTGGAAACACCATATATTTT
abundance: -; j_gene: TRBJ2-7; d_gene: TRBD2; v_gene: TRBV12-3/TRBV12-4; CDR3aa: CASSLGTAGLAETYEQYF; CDR3nt: TGTGCCAGCAGTTTAGGGACAGCGGGACTAGCGGAAACCTACGAGCAGTACTTC
abundance: few; j_gene: TRBJ1-5; d_gene: TRBD1; v_gene: TRBV6-2/TRBV6-3; CDR3aa: CASSEWPSDRRYSNQPQHF; CDR3nt: TGTGCCAGCAGTGAGTGGCCTTCGGACAGGCGGTATAGCAATCAGCCCCAGCATTTT
abundance: few; j_gene: TRBJ2-3; d_gene: -; v_gene: TRBV19; CDR3aa: CASSPGGHSTDTQYF; CDR3nt: TGTGCCAGTAGTCCCGGGGGGCATAGCACAGATACGCAGTATTTT
abundance: few; j_gene: TRBJ1-3; d_gene: -; v_gene: TRBV5-6; CDR3aa: CASWGMDPGNTIYF; CDR3nt: TGTGCCAGCTGGGGAATGGATCCTGGAAACACCATATATTTT
abundance: -; j_gene: TRBJ2-5; d_gene: -; v_gene: TRBV20-1; CDR3aa: CSAMGFQETQYF; CDR3nt: TGCAGTGCTATGGGATTCCAAGAGACCCAGTACTTC
abundance: -; j_gene: TRBJ2-7; d_gene: -; v_gene: TRBV7-2; CDR3aa: CASHAGGSSYEQYF; CDR3nt: TGTGCCAGCCATGCAGGGGGGAGCTCCTACGAGCAGTACTTC
abundance: -; j_gene: TRBJ2-3; d_gene: TRBD2; v_gene: TRBV7-4; CDR3aa: CASSLGPAGSTDTQYF; CDR3nt: TGTGCCAGCAGCTTAGGACCAGCGGGAAGTACAGATACGCAGTATTTT
abundance: -; j_gene: TRBJ1-3; d_gene: TRBD1; v_gene: TRBV7-2; CDR3aa: CASSLGQGAFSGNTIYF; CDR3nt: TGTGCCAGCAGCTTAGGACAGGGGGCGTTCTCTGGAAACACCATATATTTT
abundance: few; j_gene: TRBJ1-2; d_gene: -; v_gene: TRBV19; CDR3aa: CASSISPTENYGYTF; CDR3nt: TGTGCCAGTAGTATCAGCCCGACAGAGAACTATGGCTACACCTTC
abundance: few; j_gene: TRBJ2-3; d_gene: TRBD2; v_gene: TRBV2; CDR3aa: CATGREGRKDTQYF; CDR3nt: TGTGCCACAGGGCGGGAGGGCCGTAAAGATACGCAGTATTTT
abundance: -; j_gene: TRBJ2-1; d_gene: -; v_gene: TRBV5-1; CDR3aa: CASSLGHTGPGEQFF; CDR3nt: TGCGCCAGCAGCTTGGGTCATACTGGCCCAGGTGAGCAGTTCTTC
abundance: few; j_gene: TRBJ1-5; d_gene: -; v_gene: TRBV6-6; CDR3aa: CASSYPQRSHNQPQHF; CDR3nt: TGTGCCAGCAGTTACCCCCAGAGATCTCACAATCAGCCCCAGCATTTT
abundance: few; j_gene: TRBJ2-1; d_gene: TRBD2; v_gene: TRBV4-1; CDR3aa: CASSRTSAPAAEQFF; CDR3nt: TGCGCCAGCAGCCGTACTAGCGCCCCGGCTGCCGAGCAGTTCTTC
abundance: few; j_gene: TRBJ2-7; d_gene: -; v_gene: TRBV10-3; CDR3aa: CAISATSKNGEQYF; CDR3nt: TGTGCCATCAGCGCGACAAGTAAAAATGGCGAGCAGTACTTC
abundance: -; j_gene: TRBJ2-3; d_gene: TRBD2; v_gene: TRBV11-2; CDR3aa: CASSLDLARERQYF; CDR3nt: TGTGCCAGCAGCTTAGATCTAGCGCGGGAGAGGCAGTATTTT
abundance: -; j_gene: TRBJ2-3; d_gene: -; v_gene: TRBV4-1; CDR3aa: CASSQDEAGRTDTQYF; CDR3nt: TGCGCCAGCAGCCAAGATGAGGCAGGGCGGACAGATACGCAGTATTTT
abundance: few; j_gene: TRBJ1-3; d_gene: -; v_gene: TRBV6-6; CDR3aa: CATSTGNGNTIYF; CDR3nt: TGTGCCACTTCCACAGGGAACGGAAACACCATATATTTT